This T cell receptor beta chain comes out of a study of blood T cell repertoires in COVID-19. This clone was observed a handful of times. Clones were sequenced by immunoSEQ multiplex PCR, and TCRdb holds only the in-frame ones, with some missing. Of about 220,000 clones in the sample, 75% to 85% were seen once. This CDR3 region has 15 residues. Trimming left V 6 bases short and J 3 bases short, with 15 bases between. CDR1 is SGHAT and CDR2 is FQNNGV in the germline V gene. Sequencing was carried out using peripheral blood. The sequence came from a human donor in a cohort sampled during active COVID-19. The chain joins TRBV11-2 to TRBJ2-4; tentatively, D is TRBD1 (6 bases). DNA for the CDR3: TGTGCCAGCAGTTTGGGACACCCTGTCAAAAACATTCAGTACTTC. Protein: CASSLGHPVKNIQYF.